Following are 30 T cell receptor beta chains from one sample sequenced in a study of spatial heterogeneity in lung cancer. Time point denoted: sample taken at primary tumor resection. TCRdb itself ran the 5' RACE reads through MiXCR, one entry per CDR3 protein. The sample yields about 900 distinct CDR3 sequences, 30% to 40% seen once. Sequenced material: normal lung tissue next to the tumor, taken at surgery. These receptors originate from a male donor with early-stage non-small cell lung cancer.

In this sample, this clonotype turned up a few times. This beta chain lies outside the target of a library built for alpha chains; its clone size means little. The V call is TRBV28, the J call TRBJ2-7, with TRBD2 matching over 7 bases. The germline CDR1 and CDR2 sequences are MDHEN and SYDVKM. The CDR3 is 14 residues long. J gave up 2 bases and V 2 bases, and 3 bases lay outside the gene matches. CDR3 sequence: CASSLASGAYEQYF. The CDR3 nucleotides are TGTGCCAGCAGTTTAGCGAGCGGGGCCTACGAGCAGTACTTC.

This clonotype is labeled as large. This beta chain represents an off-target read in a library built for alpha chains; its size is of limited meaning. This rearrangement joins TRBV6-5 to TRBJ2-7; D unclear. Trimming removed 3 bases at V and 4 bases at J, with 13 bases between. This CDR3 has 14 amino acids. The germline gives CDR1 MNHEY, CDR2 SVGAGI. The CDR3: CASSYTILGYEQYF. CDR3 coding DNA: TGTGCCAGCAGTTATACTATTCTCGGATACGAGCAGTACTTC.

This clonotype counts as medium-sized (0.01 to 0.1%). This beta chain is a stray sequence in a library constructed for alpha chains; its clone size is not meaningful. V usage is TRBV6-1 and J usage is TRBJ2-3; D is unresolved. The germline V gene has CDR1 MNHNS and CDR2 SASEGT. CDR3 length equals 17 residues. V shed 2 bases and J shed 0 bases, with 15 bases lying between them. As DNA, the CDR3 is TGTGCCAGCAGTGAACCTGGATTCCGTTCTAGCACAGATACGCAGTATTTT. This encodes CASSEPGFRSSTDTQYF.

Remarks on this clonotype: Within a library made for alpha chains, this beta chain is off target, and its count is uninformative. The chain is built from TRBV24-1 and TRBJ2-1; TRBD2 aligns across 10 bases. Germline trimming cut 4 bases from V and 8 bases from J; bases unmatched to any gene: 7. The CDR3 length is 15 residues. Germline assignment: CDR1 KGHDR and CDR2 SFDVKD. CDR3 coding DNA: TGTGCCACCAGTGAGGCTAGCGGGAGCGGGGATGAGCAGTTCTTC. This gives the protein CATSEASGSGDEQFF.

This clonotype is large in the sample. Found in a library prepared for alpha chains, this beta chain is an off-target read, and its abundance has little meaning. The V and J genes are TRBV10-3 and TRBJ2-7; D might be TRBD2 (6 bases). Germline CDR1 is ENHRY and CDR2 is SYGVKD. The CDR3 totals 15 residues. V dropped 4 bases and J dropped 4 bases, with 17 bases sitting between them. CDR3 coding DNA: TGTGCCATCAGTGGCCCAGGGCCCAGCGGGTACGAGCAGTACTTC. Translating it yields CAISGPGPSGYEQYF.

As for this clonotype: This beta chain was picked up by a library intended for alpha chains and is off target, so its count carries little meaning. The J gene is TRBJ2-5, the V gene TRBV9; 7 bases map to TRBD2. Germline CDR1 is SGDLS and CDR2 is YYNGEE. This CDR3 has 15 amino acids. The ends lost 1 base at V and 5 bases at J; junction bases unmatched: 8. The CDR3 is CASSVLAGDFETQYF. As DNA, the CDR3 is TGTGCCAGCAGCGTACTGGCGGGAGATTTTGAGACCCAGTACTTC.

In its sample, this clonotype ranks as large (0.1 to 1%). Because this beta chain is a stray read in a library intended to capture alpha chains, its abundance should not be given much weight. The genes are TRBV24-1 and TRBJ1-2; D not resolved. V was cut by 5 bases and J by 0 bases, with 6 bases left in between. This CDR3 is 13 amino acids long. Germline V gene data show CDR1 as KGHDR and CDR2 as SFDVKD. The DNA for the CDR3 is TGTGCCACCAGTGTGATGCCTAACTATGGCTACACCTTC. This codes for CATSVMPNYGYTF.

Remarks on this clonotype: For a library built for alpha chains, this beta chain is a stray read; little rests on its size. This chain connects TRBV27 to TRBJ2-7, with D perhaps TRBD1 (6 bases). Trimming removed 6 bases from V and 0 bases from J, with 12 bases in between. CDR3 length equals 14 residues. Germline V gives CDR1 MNHEY, CDR2 SMNVEV (reference sequence). CDR3 DNA: TGTGCCAGCAGCCCCGGGACAAACTCCTACGAGCAGTACTTC. It encodes CASSPGTNSYEQYF.

As regards this clonotype: This beta chain is an unintended read in a library built for alpha chains; its size means little. The chain has TRBV20-1 and TRBJ2-2; D is ambiguous. Germline-derived CDR1 and CDR2 are DFQATT and SNEGSKA (reference sequence). There are 9 residues in the CDR3. The CDR3 is CTSPGELFF. CDR3 in DNA: TGCACATCGCCCGGGGAGCTGTTTTTT.

Note on this clonotype: A library prepared for alpha chains yielded this beta chain as an off-target read; its size is of little meaning. J is TRBJ2-3 and V is TRBV28; D not resolved. The germline V gene encodes CDR1 MDHEN and CDR2 SYDVKM. Trimming removed 4 bases at V and 6 bases at J, with 14 bases between. The CDR3 runs 14 residues. This chain's CDR3 is CASSSPATQDTQYF. Here the CDR3 DNA reads TGTGCCAGCAGTTCTCCCGCCACACAGGATACGCAGTATTTT.

Turning to this clonotype: The library was prepared for alpha chains; this beta chain is a stray read, so its frequency means little. The chain couples TRBV24-1 to TRBJ2-3; D is unclear. The CDR3 sequence is 14 residues long. CDR1 KGHDR and CDR2 SFDVKD come from the germline V gene. Deletions cut 0 bases from V and 5 bases from J, with 8 bases between. Written as DNA, the CDR3 is TGTGCCACCAGTGATTTGGGAAGTGGAGATACGCAGTATTTT. Its protein is CATSDLGSGDTQYF.

Notes on this clonotype: This beta chain is an unintended read in a library built for alpha chains; its size means little. The chain has TRBV5-1 and TRBJ2-7, with D perhaps TRBD1 (5 bases). Germline V lookup: CDR1 SGHRS, CDR2 YFSETQ. CDR3 length: 14 residues. V was cut by 7 bases and J by 3 bases, with 17 bases left in between. The CDR3 sequence is CASGLKGKDYEQYF. In nucleotides, the CDR3 is TGCGCCAGCGGATTGAAGGGGAAGGACTACGAGCAGTACTTC. The variable domain in full, completed from reference TRBV5-1 and TRBJ2-7, reads KAGVTQTPRYLIKTRGQQVTLSCSPISGHRSVSWYQQTPGQGLQFLFEYFSETQRNKGNFPGRFSGRQFSNSRSEMNVSTLELGDSALYLCASGLKGKDYEQYFGPGTRLTVT.

This clonotype was seen only a few times. This beta chain came through as a stray read in a library set up for alpha chains, and its size says little. The rearrangement uses TRBV19 and TRBJ2-2, with D uncertain. Deletions cut 8 bases from V and 6 bases from J, with 10 bases between. The length of the CDR3 is 12 residues. Germline V gene lookup returns CDR1 LNHDA and CDR2 SQIVND (reference sequence). The CDR3 loop is CASPAYSGELFF. CDR3 nucleotides: TGTGCCAGTCCGGCCTACTCCGGGGAGCTGTTTTTT.

About this clonotype itself: This beta chain is a stray read from a library made for alpha chains; its abundance is not meaningful. The chain employs TRBV20-1 and TRBJ2-3, with 8 bases fitting TRBD2. This CDR3 has 17 residues. From germline, CDR1 is DFQATT and CDR2 SNEGSKA (reference sequence). V dropped 1 base and J dropped 3; count of bases not matched to a gene: 12. For the CDR3, the DNA is TGCAGTGCTAGAGGAGTAGCGGGGTCCGTTGGGACAGATACGCAGTATTTT. As protein: CSARGVAGSVGTDTQYF.

Of note for this clonotype: This beta chain slipped into a library made for alpha chains as a stray read, so its size is not meaningful. This chain uses TRBV27 with TRBJ2-7; D call uncertain. There are 12 residues in the CDR3. Looked up from germline, CDR1 is MNHEY and CDR2 is SMNVEV (reference sequence). Trimming stripped 4 bases from V and 5 bases from J, with 9 bases between. The CDR3 DNA sequence: TGTGCCAGCAGTTCCGAATACAACGAGCAGTACTTC. Translation: CASSSEYNEQYF.

This clonotype is labeled as large (0.1 to 1%). This beta chain is an unintended read in a library built for alpha chains; its size means little. CDR3: CASTRDFTDTQYF. The DNA for the CDR3 is TGTGCCAGCACGAGGGACTTCACAGATACGCAGTATTTT. J is TRBJ2-3 and V is TRBV6-6; D possibly corresponds to TRBD2 (6 bases). Per the germline V gene, CDR1 is MNHNY and CDR2 is SVGAGI (reference sequence). Between the trimmed V and J ends, which lost 7 bases and 2 bases, there was a span of 10 bases. The CDR3 has 13 amino acids.

This clonotype was recorded once. Little can be read into the size of this beta chain, an off-target read in a library designed for alpha chains. The chain uses TRBV7-9 and TRBJ2-3; TRBD2 matches at 7 bases. The germline CDR1 and CDR2 sequences are SEHNR and FQNEAQ (reference sequence). The CDR3 sequence is 14 residues long. The ends lost 5 bases at V and 5 bases at J; junction bases unmatched: 7. This CDR3 reads CASSRGLVGDTQYF. The CDR3 nucleotides read TGTGCCAGCAGCCGCGGACTAGTAGGAGATACGCAGTATTTT.

With regard to this clonotype: This beta chain came through as a stray read in a library set up for alpha chains, and its size says little. The chain carries TRBV20-1 and TRBJ1-4, with D hard to call. Germline loops: CDR1 DFQATT, CDR2 SNEGSKA (reference sequence). This CDR3 has 12 residues. V gave up 3 bases and J gave up 7 bases, with 9 bases separating them. The CDR3 region is CSASLRFEKLFF. The CDR3 region has the DNA TGCAGTGCTAGTTTAAGATTTGAAAAACTGTTTTTT.

As concerns this clonotype: This beta chain is an unintended read in a library built for alpha chains; its size means little. The V gene is TRBV3-1, the J gene TRBJ2-7; no firm D call. This CDR3 contains 11 residues. Trimming shortened V by 1 base and J by 4 bases, and 2 bases separated the two germline ends. Germline CDR1 and CDR2: LGHDT and YNNKEL (reference sequence). The CDR3 coding sequence is TGTGCCAGCAGCCAAGGGTACGAGCAGTACTTC. Its translation: CASSQGYEQYF.

The count of this clonotype is one. Within a library made for alpha chains, this beta chain is off target, and its count is uninformative. CDR3 in amino acids: CASSQAGPAYEQYF. The CDR3 nucleotides are TGTGCCAGCAGCCAAGCGGGACCAGCCTACGAGCAGTACTTC. This chain links TRBV14 with TRBJ2-7; possibly TRBD1 or TRBD2 for D (5 bases each). This CDR3 comprises 14 residues. Per germline, CDR1 SGHDN and CDR2 FVKESK. Trimming took 1 base from V and 2 from J, leaving 9 bases between them.

This clonotype has more than one count but fewer than ten. Because this beta chain is a stray read in a library intended to capture alpha chains, its abundance should not be given much weight. The gene calls are TRBV10-3 and TRBJ2-7; no reliable D call. Germline V lookup: CDR1 ENHRY, CDR2 SYGVKD. The CDR3 totals 13 residues. V lost 0 bases and J 5 bases, leaving 8 bases between the germline ends. This CDR3 is CAISESQPNEQYF. The CDR3 nucleotides are TGTGCCATCAGTGAGTCACAGCCCAACGAGCAGTACTTC.

Of note for this clonotype: Found in a library prepared for alpha chains, this beta chain is an off-target read, and its abundance has little meaning. For the CDR3, the DNA is TGTGCCAGCAGTTACCACCTAACTAGCGGGAGAACTTACGAGCAGTACTTC. Translating it yields CASSYHLTSGRTYEQYF. The chain links TRBV6-2 or TRBV6-3 to TRBJ2-7, with 11 nucleotides matching TRBD2. After removal of 2 bases from V and 4 bases from J, the junction contained 10 bases not matched to a gene. Germline V lookup: CDR1 MNHEY, CDR2 SVGEGT. The CDR3 has 17 residues.

About this clonotype itself: Within a library made for alpha chains, this beta chain is off target, and its count is uninformative. The chain combines TRBV28 with TRBJ1-4; perhaps TRBD1 as D (5 bases). In germline, CDR1 is MDHEN, CDR2 SYDVKM. The CDR3 is 14 residues long. The V gene lost 2 bases and the J gene lost 7 bases, with 11 bases spanning the gap. As DNA, the CDR3 is TGTGCCAGCAGTTTAGGGACGCAGGCTGAAAAACTGTTTTTT. Protein sequence: CASSLGTQAEKLFF.

As to this clonotype: A library made for alpha chains picked up this beta chain off target, so its size means little. The rearrangement uses TRBV9 and TRBJ2-7; 7 bases fit TRBD1. This CDR3 contains 14 residues. The V segment lost 0 bases and the J segment 2 bases; nucleotides outside the gene matches: 2. The germline V gene encodes CDR1 SGDLS and CDR2 YYNGEE. The chain's CDR3 is CASSVGTGTYEQYF. CDR3 in DNA: TGTGCCAGCAGCGTAGGGACAGGAACCTACGAGCAGTACTTC. Looking up the rest from reference TRBV9 and TRBJ2-7 gives the full variable domain: DSGVTQTPKHLITATGQRVTLRCSPRSGDLSVYWYQQSLDQGLQFLIQYYNGEERAKGNILERFSAQQFPDLHSELNLSSLELGDSALYFCASSVGTGTYEQYFGPGTRLTVT.

This clonotype ranks as medium-sized. Little can be read into the size of this beta chain, an off-target read in a library designed for alpha chains. CDR3 nucleotide sequence: TGTGCCAGCAGCCTACGTTTTACAGGGGTCCCCACAGATACGCAGTATTTT. It yields the protein CASSLRFTGVPTDTQYF. The chain combines TRBV7-8 with TRBJ2-3; 7 bases align to TRBD1. The CDR3 length is 17 residues. Trimming removed 5 bases from V and 2 bases from J; junction bases left unmatched: 13. The germline CDR1 and CDR2 sequences are SGHVS and FQNEAQ.

This clonotype is labeled large (0.1 to 1%). This beta chain came through as a stray read in a library set up for alpha chains, and its size says little. V usage is TRBV20-1 and J usage is TRBJ2-3, with 10 nucleotides matching TRBD2. CDR1 is DFQATT and CDR2 is SNEGSKA in the germline V gene (reference sequence). The CDR3 consists of 13 residues. CDR3 loop: CSQLAGLTDTQYF. For the CDR3, the DNA is TGCAGCCAACTAGCGGGACTCACAGATACGCAGTATTTT.

This clonotype was picked up a small number of times. As an off-target read in a library built for alpha chains, this beta chain has a frequency of little significance. V and J are TRBV7-9 and TRBJ2-7; TRBD2 aligns across 10 bases. This CDR3 has 15 residues. Germline trimming cut 1 base from V and 2 bases from J; bases unmatched to any gene: 2. Germline V gene data show CDR1 as SEHNR and CDR2 as FQNEAQ (reference sequence). CDR3 in DNA: TGTGCCAGCAGCTTAGTCAGCGGGAGGGCCTACGAGCAGTACTTC. Its translation: CASSLVSGRAYEQYF.

This clonotype was counted only a few times. This beta chain is a stray read from a library made for alpha chains; its abundance is not meaningful. The chain carries TRBV20-1 and TRBJ2-2; a weak D match, TRBD2 (6 bases). The length of the CDR3 is 15 residues. Trimming pared 3 bases from V and 2 bases from J, leaving 13 bases between. In germline, CDR1 is DFQATT, CDR2 SNEGSKA (reference sequence). The CDR3 is CSASRARGNTGELFF. CDR3 sequence (DNA): TGCAGTGCTAGTCGCGCGCGGGGCAACACCGGGGAGCTGTTTTTT.

Worth noting for this clonotype: This beta chain is off target for a library built for alpha chains, so its abundance means little. The rearrangement joins TRBV20-1 to TRBJ2-1; 12 positions agree with TRBD2. Trimming removed 1 base from V and 4 bases from J; junction bases left unmatched: 2. Germline-derived CDR1 and CDR2 are DFQATT and SNEGSKA (reference sequence). CDR3 length equals 15 residues. The CDR3 coding sequence is TGCAGTGCTAGAGCTCTAGCGGGAGGGTACAATGAGCAGTTCTTC. It codes for CSARALAGGYNEQFF.

Concerning this clonotype itself: Within a library made for alpha chains, this beta chain is off target, and its count is uninformative. J is TRBJ1-5 and V is TRBV10-3; tentative D call: TRBD1 (5 bases). CDR3 length equals 14 residues. Germline V gene lookup returns CDR1 ENHRY and CDR2 SYGVKD. Trimming took off 9 bases at V and 0 bases at J, with 12 bases between the two ends. As DNA, the CDR3 is TGTGCCATTGGGACGGGCGATAGCAATCAGCCCCAGCATTTT. Translated, it gives CAIGTGDSNQPQHF.